Included here is one T cell receptor (beta chain) sequence, with context. This clone was seen at least ten times. Its antigen specificity is not known. No per-base quality is available; no much larger clone lies one base away. The method behind the library was the immunoSEQ multiplex PCR assay. TCRdb carries this immuneACCESS record with in-frame sequences only. Its versions omit some clonotypes, under half of them owing to an unresolved V gene in the studies checked, with the rest unexplained. The sample data list some 89,000 clones, and about 83% of these were observed just once. Less than 2.5% of the sample is in the top ten clones. V gives up 4 bases and J gives up 0 bases, and the segment between their germline ends measures 7 bases. Reading from cysteine to phenylalanine, the CDR3 counts 13 amino acids. Kept here is only the CDR3 DNA, which spans 39 bases and is read in frame from base 1. According to the germline V gene, CDR1 reads SGDLS and CDR2 reads YYNGEE.

This record belongs to a study of control samples from healthy donors and cancer patients (dated by TCRdb to the early 2020s). The source is a woman between 35 and 50 years old in good health. The sequenced material came from blood. The sequence joins TRBV9 to TRBJ1-1; the D gene remains uncertain. The CDR3 protein: CASSPRLNTEAFF. In nucleotides, the sequence is TGTGCCAGCAGCCCTCGATTGAACACTGAAGCTTTCTTT. Supplemented by the reference TRBV9 and TRBJ1-1 proteins around the CDR3, the complete variable domain is DSGVTQTPKHLITATGQRVTLRCSPRSGDLSVYWYQQSLDQGLQFLIQYYNGEERAKGNILERFSAQQFPDLHSELNLSSLELGDSALYFCASSPRLNTEAFFGQGTRLTVV.